Described below is a single TCR beta chain sequence and its context. V was pared by 1 base and J by 4 bases, with 15 bases between. Germline CDR1 reads MNHEY; CDR2 reads SMNVEV (reference sequence). The CDR3 covers 16 residues. TCRdb keeps only in-frame clones here, not all; method: immunoSEQ multiplex PCR. There are fewer than 200,000 clones in the sample; approximately 82% occur only once, and 4.4% lies in the top ten. The data belong to a study of blood T cell repertoires in COVID-19. V and J are TRBV27 and TRBJ2-3, with TRBD1 as a possible D gene (6 bases). Sequencing was done on a sample of PBMCs or T cells enriched from blood (not recorded which). The source of this sequence is a woman in her 50s who had recovered from COVID-19. Written as DNA, the CDR3 is TGTGCCAGCAGTTTATTTTGGGACCCAGGGGCAGATACGCAGTATTTT. This gives the protein CASSLFWDPGADTQYF.